This T cell receptor (beta chain) was recovered during a study of cytomegalovirus exposure and HLA in healthy donors. Study findings and constraints: TCR beta chain V- and J-gene trimming was linked, in a later analysis, to a missense variant in DCLRE1C.

This PCR relied on a set of 60 Vbeta primers and 13 Jbeta primers. Measured with immunoSEQ multiplex PCR; TCRdb has only the in-frame clones, and not every one. Of approximately 120,000 clones listed, roughly 76% were seen once; the top ten hold 2.5% to 3.5%. This CDR3 is 13 amino acids long. V was trimmed by 2 bases and J by 1 base, leaving 5 bases between them. The germline V gene encodes CDR1 MNHNS and CDR2 SASEGT. With respect to this clone: The antigen remains unidentified.

What was sequenced was PBMCs. This TCR came from a woman between 50 and 59 years old in good health and CMV-seronegative. The rearrangement uses TRBV6-1 and TRBJ1-1; no clear D. The CDR3 DNA reads TGTGCCAGCAGTGAATTGGCGAACACTGAAGCTTTCTTT. Its protein is CASSELANTEAFF.